One sample yielded the 30 T cell receptor beta chains listed below, sequenced in a study of graft-versus-host responses after intestinal transplantation. Repertoires were generated with immunoSEQ multiplex PCR, while TCRdb's copy carries only in-frame clones and drops some. The repertoire holds about 97,000 clones, with 75% to 95% as singletons. Material: PBMCs, obtained about 460 days after intestinal transplant. These receptors were taken from a human patient who received an intestinal transplant, so some T cells may come from the graft donor.

This clone has just a few counts. V usage is TRBV27 and J usage is TRBJ2-1; D is possibly TRBD1 or TRBD2 (5 bases each). V lost 2 bases and J lost 0, with 8 bases in between. CDR3 length: 15 residues. Germline V lookup: CDR1 MNHEY, CDR2 SMNVEV (reference sequence). CDR3 region: CASSLGGSSYNEQFF. Here the CDR3 DNA reads TGTGCCAGCAGTTTAGGGGGTAGCTCCTACAATGAGCAGTTCTTC.

The rearrangement joins TRBV11-2 to TRBJ2-5, with D possibly TRBD2 on 5 matching bases. Germline assignment: CDR1 SGHAT and CDR2 FQNNGV. The CDR3 is 13 amino acids. The V gene lost 1 base and the J gene lost 3 bases, with 6 bases spanning the gap. DNA of the CDR3: TGTGCCAGCAGCTTAGCGGGGAAAGAGACCCAGTACTTC. Amino acids: CASSLAGKETQYF.

The J gene is TRBJ2-3, the V gene TRBV7-9, with D possibly being TRBD1 (6 bases). This CDR3 comprises 15 residues. CDR1 is SEHNR, CDR2 FQNEAQ, per germline (reference sequence). The V end lost 6 bases, the J end lost 5 bases, and 18 bases lay between the germline ends. CDR3 region: CASSPGTLLLDTQYF. As DNA, the CDR3 is TGTGCCAGCAGTCCCGGGACACTGCTCTTAGATACGCAGTATTTT.

V and J are TRBV10-3 and TRBJ1-2; TRBD1 agrees at 7 bases. The CDR3 has 17 residues. Per the germline V gene, CDR1 is ENHRY and CDR2 is SYGVKD. V trimming: 2 bases; J trimming: 2 bases; junction bases outside the gene matches: 11. CDR3 region: CAISEPRPTGRNYGYTF. The CDR3 bases are TGTGCCATCAGTGAGCCCCGGCCGACAGGGAGAAACTATGGCTACACCTTC.

This chain links TRBV9 with TRBJ1-1, with D unresolved. V shed 1 base and J shed 5 bases, with 15 bases lying between them. Germline V CDR1 and CDR2: SGDLS, YYNGEE. The CDR3 spans 15 residues. As DNA, the CDR3 is TGTGCCAGCAGCGTATCTGGCTCTTCGGGGACTGAAGCTTTCTTT. It codes for CASSVSGSSGTEAFF. Variable domain in full (rest from reference TRBV9 and TRBJ1-1): DSGVTQTPKHLITATGQRVTLRCSPRSGDLSVYWYQQSLDQGLQFLIQYYNGEERAKGNILERFSAQQFPDLHSELNLSSLELGDSALYFCASSVSGSSGTEAFFGQGTRLTVV.

The CDR3 sequence: CASSVTAGKNIQYF. CDR3 nucleotide sequence: TGTGCCAGCAGCGTAACGGCGGGGAAAAACATTCAGTACTTC. V is TRBV9 and J is TRBJ2-4; a possible D gene is TRBD2 (6 bases). The CDR3 runs 14 residues. The germline CDR1 and CDR2 sequences are SGDLS and YYNGEE. Trimming cost V 1 base and J 4 bases, with 9 bases left between them.

This chain links TRBV19 with TRBJ2-1, with 7 positions matching TRBD2. The germline V gene encodes CDR1 LNHDA and CDR2 SQIVND (reference sequence). V gave up 1 base and J gave up 6 bases; unmatched junction bases: 9. The CDR3 loop spans 16 amino acids. The CDR3 loop is CASSIGGGAPSNEQFF. Here the CDR3 DNA reads TGTGCCAGTAGTATAGGGGGAGGGGCGCCAAGCAATGAGCAGTTCTTC. Looking up the rest from reference TRBV19 and TRBJ2-1 gives the full variable domain: DGGITQSPKYLFRKEGQNVTLSCEQNLNHDAMYWYRQDPGQGLRLIYYSQIVNDFQKGDIAEGYSVSREKKESFPLTVTSAQKNPTAFYLCASSIGGGAPSNEQFFGPGTRLTVL.

V and J are TRBV5-1 and TRBJ1-1; D remains ambiguous. Germline CDR1 and CDR2: SGHRS and YFSETQ. The V gene lost 0 bases and the J gene lost 5 bases, with 14 bases spanning the gap. This CDR3 contains 15 residues. In DNA, the CDR3 is TGCGCCAGCAGCTTGGTAGCCCATTCTGGGACTGAAGCTTTCTTT. The encoded protein is CASSLVAHSGTEAFF.

The chain uses TRBV7-3 and TRBJ1-2; D is unresolved. V was trimmed by 7 bases and J by 0 bases, leaving 12 bases between them. Per germline, CDR1 SGHTA and CDR2 FQGTGA. CDR3 length: 14 residues. CDR3 sequence reads: CASTGRSTNYGYTF. Here the CDR3 DNA reads TGTGCCAGCACCGGCCGATCCACTAACTATGGCTACACCTTC.

This clone was recorded only once. The genes are TRBV27 and TRBJ2-7; the D gene could be TRBD1 or TRBD2 (6 bases each). The V end was cut by 4 bases, the J end by 6 bases, with 10 bases between. The CDR3 is 12 residues long. Germline V CDR1 and CDR2: MNHEY, SMNVEV (reference sequence). The CDR3 here is CASSSGGGEQYF. CDR3 DNA sequence: TGTGCCAGCAGTTCCGGGGGCGGCGAGCAGTACTTC.

This chain connects TRBV11-1 to TRBJ1-2; D is perhaps TRBD1 (5 bases). The germline V and J ends were trimmed by 2 bases and 6 bases, with 10 bases remaining between them. The CDR3 has 13 residues. Germline values: CDR1 SGHAT, CDR2 FQDESV (reference sequence). The CDR3 region is CASSLSGADGYTF. The DNA for the CDR3 is TGTGCCAGCAGCTTATCCGGGGCTGATGGCTACACCTTC.

The chain is built from TRBV18 and TRBJ1-1, with D maybe TRBD1 (5 bases). The CDR3 sequence is 15 residues long. The germline V gene has CDR1 KGHSH and CDR2 LQKENI. V was shortened by 3 bases and J by 1 base, with 12 bases between the two germline ends. The CDR3 loop reads CASSPSSGGNTEAFF. CDR3 in DNA: TGTGCCAGCTCACCGTCAAGCGGGGGGAACACTGAAGCTTTCTTT.

The CDR3 here is CASSGLTDTQYF. The CDR3 coding sequence is TGTGCCAGCAGCGGTCTCACAGATACGCAGTATTTT. The rearrangement joins TRBV9 to TRBJ2-3; no definite D call. This CDR3 has 12 amino acids. The V end was cut by 3 bases, the J end by 2 bases, with 4 bases between. Germline CDR1 is SGDLS and CDR2 is YYNGEE.

The V and J genes are TRBV29-1 and TRBJ2-5; 11 bases fit TRBD2. The trim removed 7 bases at V and 5 bases at J, leaving 3 bases unmatched. Germline CDR1 is SQVTM and CDR2 is ANQGSEA. The length of the CDR3 is 12 residues. The CDR3 is CSALAGGETQYF. In nucleotides, the CDR3 is TGCAGCGCCCTAGCGGGGGGCGAGACCCAGTACTTC.

The V gene is TRBV10-1, the J gene TRBJ1-1; D perhaps matches TRBD1 (6 bases). Trimming took off 3 bases at V and 3 bases at J, with 14 bases between the two ends. The CDR3 contains 15 residues. Germline CDR1 WNHNN, CDR2 SYGVQD (reference sequence). DNA for the CDR3: TGCGCCAGCAGTGAAGGGGGGCGCAAGGACACTGAAGCTTTCTTT. It encodes CASSEGGRKDTEAFF.

This chain connects TRBV19 to TRBJ1-1, with D maybe TRBD1 (5 bases). Trimming shortened V by 7 bases and J by 6 bases, and 15 bases separated the two germline ends. The CDR3 has 13 residues. The V gene's germline CDR1 is LNHDA and CDR2 SQIVND (reference sequence). CDR3 in amino acids: CASTDEPRAEAFF. In nucleotides, the CDR3 is TGTGCCAGTACCGATGAACCCAGGGCTGAAGCTTTCTTT.

The chain is built from TRBV2 and TRBJ2-5; D is ambiguous. Trimming removed 1 base at V and 0 bases at J, with 6 bases between. Germline V gene lookup returns CDR1 SNHLY and CDR2 FYNNEI. CDR3 size: 14 residues. The CDR3 is CASSEGEYQETQYF. The CDR3 nucleotides are TGTGCCAGCAGTGAAGGAGAGTACCAAGAGACCCAGTACTTC.

The DNA for the CDR3 is TGTGCCAGCAGTTTGGTCAGGGGAAACACTGAAGCTTTCTTT. Amino acids: CASSLVRGNTEAFF. The chain is built from TRBV6-5 and TRBJ1-1; D is perhaps TRBD1 (6 bases). The CDR3 totals 14 residues. Deletions cut 4 bases from V and 2 bases from J, with 11 bases between. Germline V gene sequence: CDR1 MNHEY, CDR2 SVGAGI.

The chain employs TRBV7-3 and TRBJ1-1; D uncertain. The CDR3 loop spans 13 amino acids. Germline V gene data show CDR1 as SGHTA and CDR2 as FQGTGA. Trimming cost V 5 bases and J 2 bases, with 9 bases left between them. The CDR3 DNA sequence: TGTGCCAGCAGCCCGGACGGAAACACTGAAGCTTTCTTT. Protein sequence: CASSPDGNTEAFF.

The V call is TRBV6-6, the J call TRBJ1-1; unclear D gene. Germline V gene lookup returns CDR1 MNHNY and CDR2 SVGAGI (reference sequence). The CDR3 sequence is 10 residues long. Trimming left V 6 bases short and J 5 bases short, with 4 bases between. CDR3 residues: CASRGTEAFF. CDR3 in DNA: TGTGCCAGCAGGGGGACTGAAGCTTTCTTT.

The J gene is TRBJ1-1, the V gene TRBV25-1; 7 nucleotides line up with TRBD1. CDR1 is MGHDK and CDR2 is SYGVNS in the germline V gene. This CDR3 region has 13 residues. The V gene end was trimmed by 3 bases and the J gene end by 10 bases; junction bases not matched to a gene: 8. The CDR3 DNA reads as TGTGCCAGCAGTGACGACAGGGTACTTGGAGCTTTCTTT. Its protein product is CASSDDRVLGAFF.

The chain carries TRBV5-1 and TRBJ2-3; 9 bases agree with TRBD1. The CDR3 has 15 amino acids. Germline lookup yields CDR1 SGHRS and CDR2 YFSETQ. With 4 bases clipped from V and 2 bases from J, the junction kept 5 bases outside the gene matches. CDR3 sequence: CASSTTGGTTDTQYF. CDR3 nucleotide sequence: TGCGCCAGCAGCACCACAGGGGGCACCACAGATACGCAGTATTTT.

The chain recombines TRBV6-1 with TRBJ1-1; D unresolved. V lost 1 base and J lost 1, with 7 bases in between. CDR3 length: 14 amino acids. Germline V lookup: CDR1 MNHNS, CDR2 SASEGT. Here the CDR3 DNA reads TGTGCCAGCAGTGAAGTAGTAGGGAACACTGAAGCTTTCTTT. As protein: CASSEVVGNTEAFF.

The rearrangement uses TRBV9 and TRBJ2-7; D is undetermined. The length of the CDR3 is 14 residues. The V and J ends lost 1 base and 0 bases respectively, with 8 bases between them. Germline lookup yields CDR1 SGDLS and CDR2 YYNGEE. This chain's CDR3 is CASSVLSVSYEQYF. The CDR3 coding sequence is TGTGCCAGCAGCGTACTCTCCGTCTCCTACGAGCAGTACTTC.

J is TRBJ1-3 and V is TRBV5-1, with 8 bases fitting TRBD1. Germline CDR1 is SGHRS and CDR2 is YFSETQ. CDR3 length: 14 amino acids. The ends lost 4 bases at V and 3 bases at J; junction bases unmatched: 3. The CDR3, as DNA: TGCGCCAGCAGCCCAGGGGGCTTTGGAAACACCATATATTTT. Its protein is CASSPGGFGNTIYF.

This clone occurred once. The rearrangement uses TRBV7-8 and TRBJ2-2; D remains unclear. The CDR3 extends over 13 amino acids. CDR1 is SGHVS and CDR2 is FQNEAQ in the germline V gene. Between the trimmed V and J ends, which lost 10 bases and 6 bases, there was a span of 15 bases. The CDR3 protein is CAIPGPQAGELFF. Written as DNA, the CDR3 is TGTGCCATACCCGGGCCCCAAGCCGGGGAGCTGTTTTTT.

The gene calls are TRBV14 and TRBJ1-6, with D tentatively TRBD1 (5 bases). Germline V lookup: CDR1 SGHDN, CDR2 FVKESK. The V and J ends lost 9 bases and 4 bases respectively, with 28 bases between them. The CDR3 runs 19 residues. In DNA form, the CDR3 reads TGTGCCAGTCCCCTCAAAGGGGAGAGGCCCTTTTCATATAATTCACCCCTCCACTTT. Translated: CASPLKGERPFSYNSPLHF. Complete variable domain (other parts from reference TRBV14 and TRBJ1-6): EAGVTQFPSHSVIEKGQTVTLRCDPISGHDNLYWYRRVMGKEIKFLLHFVKESKQDESGMPNNRFLAERTGGTYSTLKVQPAELEDSGVYFCASPLKGERPFSYNSPLHFGNGTRLTVT.

As DNA, the CDR3 is TGCGCCAGCAGCTGGACAGGGGGTACTGAAAAACTGTTTTTT. Amino acid sequence: CASSWTGGTEKLFF. The rearrangement joins TRBV5-1 to TRBJ1-4, with TRBD1 matching over 10 bases. With 3 bases clipped from V and 7 bases from J, the junction kept 3 bases outside the gene matches. In germline, CDR1 is SGHRS, CDR2 YFSETQ. The CDR3 totals 14 residues.

V gene TRBV7-8 combines with J gene TRBJ1-2; no definite D call. This CDR3 spans 18 amino acids. Deletions cut 2 bases from V and 0 bases from J, with 19 bases between. Per germline, CDR1 SGHVS and CDR2 FQNEAQ. CDR3: CASSLNGGPGSANYGYTF. In nucleotides, the CDR3 is TGTGCCAGCAGCTTAAACGGCGGACCGGGTTCGGCTAACTATGGCTACACCTTC.

The chain uses TRBV5-1 and TRBJ2-7; 10 bases agree with TRBD1. The CDR3 length is 15 residues. In germline, CDR1 is SGHRS, CDR2 YFSETQ. V was pared by 4 bases and J by 4 bases, with 8 bases of the junction left unmatched. The CDR3 spells CASSPTGQGFYEQYF. Written as DNA, the CDR3 is TGCGCCAGCAGCCCTACGGGACAGGGGTTTTACGAGCAGTACTTC.